This T cell receptor beta chain appears in the sequencing data of a study of response to subunit inactivated influenza vaccine. TCRdb passed the RT-PCR reads through MiXCR, listing each CDR3 protein once. The top ten hold roughly 10% of the sample, which has 550,000 to 600,000 distinct CDR3 sequences, 10% to 15% seen once. Note on this clonotype: The antigen is unknown.

Study results and caveats: Few new T cells, the authors suggested, are recruited by each seasonal influenza vaccination.

V lost 5 bases, J lost 3 bases, and 14 bases lay in between. The CDR3 is made up of 16 amino acids. The germline CDR1 and CDR2 sequences are SGHAT and FQNNGV. The source is a man aged 45-60 years who received an inactivated influenza vaccine. The genes are TRBV11-2 and TRBJ1-6; D not certain. The starting material was PBMCs from blood, obtained on the day of vaccination. For the CDR3, the DNA is TGTGCCAGCAGCGCCAACGTACGGTTCTATAATTCACCCCTCCACTTT. Its protein product is CASSANVRFYNSPLHF. Based on the CDR3 plus reference TRBV11-2 and TRBJ1-6, the full variable domain is EAGVAQSPRYKIIEKRQSVAFWCNPISGHATLYWYQQILGQGPKLLIQFQNNGVVDDSQLPKDRFSAERLKGVDSTLKIQPAKLEDSAVYLCASSANVRFYNSPLHFGNGTRLTVT.